The 19 T cell receptor beta chains below come from one sample, sequenced in a study of sequential checkpoint blockade in melanoma. Treatment denoted: randomized to nivolumab then ipilimumab (arm A) or the reverse (arm B). Sequencing was performed with immunoSEQ multiplex PCR; in TCRdb, only in-frame clones are kept and a portion is missing. The table lists some 8,000 clones, about a quarter of them singletons, with approximately 6% in the top ten. This specimen consisted of tumor tissue (inferred from file names), obtained from a patient given nivolumab and ipilimumab in sequence. These receptors all stem from a human donor with melanoma.

A few counts support this clone. Written as DNA, the CDR3 is TGTGCCAGCAGTTACTCTGGGGGAGGTGATGGCTACACCTTC. It specifies CASSYSGGGDGYTF. The chain carries TRBV6-8 and TRBJ1-2; possibly TRBD1 for D (5 bases). CDR3 size: 14 residues. Germline-derived CDR1 and CDR2 are MNHGY and SAAAGT. Trimming cost V 0 bases and J 6 bases, with 11 bases left between them.

The chain couples TRBV11-3 to TRBJ2-7, with D perhaps matching TRBD1 or TRBD2 (5 bases each). Per the germline V gene, CDR1 is SGHNT and CDR2 is YENEEA. The CDR3 spans 14 residues. V lost 5 bases and J 4 bases, leaving 15 bases between the germline ends. The CDR3 DNA is TGTGCCAGCAGCCCCTTCGGGGCGCGGTACGAGCAGTACTTC. It translates to CASSPFGARYEQYF. Complete variable domain (other parts from reference TRBV11-3 and TRBJ2-7): EAGVVQSPRYKIIEKKQPVAFWCNPISGHNTLYWYLQNLGQGPELLIRYENEEAVDDSQLPKDRFSAERLKGVDSTLKIQPAELGDSAVYLCASSPFGARYEQYFGPGTRLTVT.

This clone was recorded a few times. The chain uses TRBV9 and TRBJ2-7; 11 nucleotides match TRBD2. V was clipped by 0 bases and J by 3 bases; unmatched bases: 26. CDR1 and CDR2 (germline): SGDLS, YYNGEE. The CDR3 has 23 residues. Here the CDR3 DNA reads TGTGCCAGCAGCGTAGTGTGGCCCGAGCAGGAAGAATTAGCGGGAGGGCCCGGCTACGAGCAGTACTTC. Residues: CASSVVWPEQEELAGGPGYEQYF.

The table lists this clone with a few counts. The rearrangement uses TRBV10-2 and TRBJ2-3; D is uncertain. Germline CDR1 and CDR2: WSHSY and SAAADI. V gave up 0 bases and J gave up 4 bases, with 8 bases separating them. The CDR3 contains 14 residues. The CDR3 loop is CASSESGGSDTQYF. CDR3 bases: TGCGCCAGCAGTGAGTCGGGTGGATCAGATACGCAGTATTTT.

This clone has just one count. J is TRBJ1-1 and V is TRBV5-1, with D maybe TRBD1 (5 bases). Germline-derived CDR1 and CDR2 are SGHRS and YFSETQ. The CDR3 is 18 residues long. Trimming pared 1 base from V and 0 bases from J, leaving 19 bases between. The CDR3 DNA reads as TGCGCCAGCAGCTTGTTCGGGGGGTCGAGAAACATGAACACTGAAGCTTTCTTT. Translation gives CASSLFGGSRNMNTEAFF.

The table lists this clone with a few counts. The V call is TRBV6-8, the J call TRBJ2-2; 9 bases are shared with TRBD2. This CDR3 is built from 15 residues. The junction had 8 bases not matched to a gene; V was cut back by 6 bases and J by 6 bases. The germline V gene encodes CDR1 MNHGY and CDR2 SAAAGT. The CDR3 protein is CASSPTSGWAGELFF. The CDR3 DNA reads TGTGCCAGCAGCCCAACTAGCGGGTGGGCCGGGGAGCTGTTTTTT.

V usage is TRBV30 and J usage is TRBJ2-1; perhaps TRBD2 as D (8 bases). This CDR3 is built from 16 residues. Trimming pared 4 bases from V and 7 bases from J, leaving 23 bases between. The germline V gene encodes CDR1 GTSNPN and CDR2 SVGIG (reference sequence). CDR3 DNA sequence: TGTGCCTGGACCTTACAGGGGCGGGGGGTATCAAATGAGCAGTTCTTC. It specifies CAWTLQGRGVSNEQFF.

The J gene is TRBJ2-5, the V gene TRBV12-5, with D hard to call. The CDR3 length is 16 residues. Trimming pared 6 bases from V and 4 bases from J, leaving 21 bases between. Germline V gives CDR1 LGHNT, CDR2 FRNRAP. The CDR3 is CASGSGRISLGETQYF. CDR3 nucleotide sequence: TGTGCTAGTGGCTCAGGACGAATCTCGCTGGGAGAGACCCAGTACTTC.

This clone was seen more than once but under ten times. V and J are TRBV9 and TRBJ1-2; D is ambiguous. Germline loops: CDR1 SGDLS, CDR2 YYNGEE. The germline V and J ends were trimmed by 6 bases and 3 bases, with 9 bases remaining between them. This CDR3 spans 12 amino acids. The CDR3 bases are TGTGCCAGCATCCCCGACCACTATGGCTACACCTTC. Residues: CASIPDHYGYTF.

The sample holds many counts of this clone. For the CDR3, the DNA is TGTGCCAGCAGCGAAAGGGGACTTATCGAGACCCAGTACTTC. Its protein is CASSERGLIETQYF. This chain joins TRBV11-3 and TRBJ2-5; tentatively, D is TRBD2 (6 bases). Germline values: CDR1 SGHNT, CDR2 YENEEA. The CDR3 is 14 residues long. V gave up 5 bases and J gave up 5 bases, with 15 bases separating them.

This clone was detected only a few times. This chain connects TRBV6-8 to TRBJ1-2; D remains unclear. CDR1 is MNHGY, CDR2 SAAAGT, per germline. V lost 2 bases to trimming and J lost 8 bases, with 12 bases between them. The CDR3 covers 13 residues. The CDR3 DNA reads as TGTGCCAGCAGTTACGAGCGCCGAAAGGGCTACACCTTC. It is translated as CASSYERRKGYTF.

The chain has TRBV15 and TRBJ1-5; no firm D call. CDR3 length equals 14 residues. CDR1 and CDR2 (germline): LNHNV, YYDKDF (reference sequence). V lost 1 base to trimming and J lost 9 bases, with 13 bases between them. The CDR3 loop reads CATSRGQEPRPQHF. The CDR3 nucleotides are TGTGCCACCAGCAGAGGGCAGGAGCCGCGGCCCCAGCATTTT.

The V and J genes are TRBV10-2 and TRBJ1-1, with D hard to call. Germline CDR1 and CDR2: WSHSY and SAAADI. V gave up 1 base and J gave up 6 bases, with 21 bases separating them. This CDR3 spans 17 amino acids. In DNA, the CDR3 is TGCGCCAGCAGTGAGTTCGAGGGAGGAGGGTCCAGGCCTGAAGCTTTCTTT. Translating gives CASSEFEGGGSRPEAFF.

This clone was counted between two and nine times. This chain uses TRBV6-8 with TRBJ2-5, with D unclear. The CDR3 has 14 residues. From germline, CDR1 is MNHGY and CDR2 SAAAGT. Trimming cost V 5 bases and J 1 base, with 11 bases left between them. CDR3 bases: TGTGCCAGCAGTCCCGACTGGGCCCAAGAGACCCAGTACTTC. Amino acids: CASSPDWAQETQYF.

V usage is TRBV6-8 and J usage is TRBJ2-7, with D perhaps matching TRBD2 (5 bases). Trimming stripped 2 bases from V and 6 bases from J, with 14 bases between. The CDR3 extends over 14 amino acids. Germline CDR1 reads MNHGY; CDR2 reads SAAAGT. The CDR3 region has the DNA TGTGCCAGCAGTTACCGGACGGGATGGGGCGAGCAGTACTTC. The encoded protein is CASSYRTGWGEQYF.

The chain carries TRBV6-8 and TRBJ1-6; D may be TRBD1 (5 bases). V was shortened by 6 bases and J by 1 base, with 10 bases between the two germline ends. The CDR3 length is 15 residues. The germline V gene has CDR1 MNHGY and CDR2 SAAAGT. DNA for the CDR3: TGTGCCAGCAGCGGGGGGTTGTCCTATAATTCACCCCTCCACTTT. This gives the protein CASSGGLSYNSPLHF.

The gene calls are TRBV23-1 and TRBJ1-4; 10 nucleotides match TRBD1. TRBV23-1 is designated an ORF whose function remains uncertain. The CDR3 length is 21 residues. V was pared by 4 bases and J by 6 bases, with 23 bases of the junction left unmatched. In nucleotides, the CDR3 is TGCGCCAGCAGTCGGCCCCCTTTGTATTTGGACCGGGACAGGGGTTATGAAAAACTGTTTTTT. As protein: CASSRPPLYLDRDRGYEKLFF.

This clone was seen a few times. The CDR3 spells CASSTRDNYGYTF. The CDR3 DNA reads TGTGCCAGCAGTACCCGGGACAACTATGGCTACACCTTC. The V call is TRBV6-8, the J call TRBJ1-2; D is perhaps TRBD1 (5 bases). The CDR3 is 13 amino acids. Germline V CDR1 and CDR2: MNHGY, SAAAGT. V was cut by 5 bases and J by 2 bases, with 9 bases left in between.

This chain links TRBV30 with TRBJ2-5; 13 positions match TRBD2. Germline V gene data show CDR1 as GTSNPN and CDR2 as SVGIG (reference sequence). The CDR3 totals 19 residues. V lost 3 bases to trimming and J lost 1 base; unmatched junction nucleotides: 14. The CDR3 nucleotides are TGTGCCTGGAGGCCACGCCTTGGGACTAGCGGGGACCTCCAAGAGACCCAGTACTTC. Translation: CAWRPRLGTSGDLQETQYF.